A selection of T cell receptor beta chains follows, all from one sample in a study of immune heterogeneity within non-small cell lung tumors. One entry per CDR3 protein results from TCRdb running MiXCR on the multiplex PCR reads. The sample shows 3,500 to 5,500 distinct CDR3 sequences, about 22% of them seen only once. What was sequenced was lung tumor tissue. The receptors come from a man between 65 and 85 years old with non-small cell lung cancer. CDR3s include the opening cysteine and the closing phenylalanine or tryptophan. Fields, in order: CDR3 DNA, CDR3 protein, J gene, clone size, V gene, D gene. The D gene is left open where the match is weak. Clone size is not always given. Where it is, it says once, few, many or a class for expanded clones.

cdr3_nt: TGTGCCAGCAGCCAAGGGGACGGAAGGGCAGGGGAGCAGTTCTTC
cdr3_aa: CASSQGDGRAGEQFF
j_call: TRBJ2-1
clone_size: few
v_call: TRBV4-2
d_call: -

cdr3_nt: TGCAGCGTCCCGGGACAGGTTAACACTGAAGCTTTCTTT
cdr3_aa: CSVPGQVNTEAFF
j_call: TRBJ1-1
clone_size: -
v_call: TRBV29-1
d_call: TRBD1

cdr3_nt: TGTGCCATCGGCCCCAAAACCTACGAGCAGTACTTC
cdr3_aa: CAIGPKTYEQYF
j_call: TRBJ2-7
clone_size: few
v_call: TRBV10-3
d_call: -

cdr3_nt: TGTGCCAGCAGCTTGGCCGACGACAGGGGGGTCTACGAGCAGTACTTC
cdr3_aa: CASSLADDRGVYEQYF
j_call: TRBJ2-7
clone_size: medium-sized
v_call: TRBV5-6
d_call: TRBD1

cdr3_nt: TGCAGTGCTAGACCGGCATCTTACAATGAGCAGTTCTTC
cdr3_aa: CSARPASYNEQFF
j_call: TRBJ2-1
clone_size: medium-sized
v_call: TRBV20-1
d_call: -

cdr3_nt: TGCGCCAGCCGAGAGTTGGCAGGCGGCAATGAAAAACTGTTTTTT
cdr3_aa: CASRELAGGNEKLFF
j_call: TRBJ1-4
clone_size: -
v_call: TRBV5-1
d_call: -

cdr3_nt: TGTGCCAGCAGCTCTGGGACAGACCGAAACACCATATATTTT
cdr3_aa: CASSSGTDRNTIYF
j_call: TRBJ1-3
clone_size: -
v_call: TRBV7-6
d_call: TRBD1

cdr3_nt: TGTGCCAGCAGCTTAGAGTACTCCTGGGGTTCACCCCTCCACTTT
cdr3_aa: CASSLEYSWGSPLHF
j_call: TRBJ1-6
clone_size: -
v_call: TRBV7-6
d_call: -

cdr3_nt: TGTGCCACCAGCAGAGAGGGACGTAACACAGATACGCAGTATTTT
cdr3_aa: CATSREGRNTDTQYF
j_call: TRBJ2-3
clone_size: medium-sized
v_call: TRBV15
d_call: -

cdr3_nt: TGCAGTGCTAGAGAGGGGGCCTTTGACACTGAAGCTTTCTTT
cdr3_aa: CSAREGAFDTEAFF
j_call: TRBJ1-1
clone_size: medium-sized
v_call: TRBV20-1
d_call: -

cdr3_nt: TGTGCCTCTAATTTACGTGGTGCTGGAAACACCATATATTTT
cdr3_aa: CASNLRGAGNTIYF
j_call: TRBJ1-3
clone_size: few
v_call: TRBV10-3
d_call: -

cdr3_nt: -
cdr3_aa: CASSSSSYEQYF
j_call: TRBJ2-7
clone_size: large
v_call: TRBV12-3/TRBV12-4
d_call: -

cdr3_nt: TGCAGTGCTAGAGATCAGGGTATGGTTTCCTACGAGCAGTACTTC
cdr3_aa: CSARDQGMVSYEQYF
j_call: TRBJ2-7
clone_size: -
v_call: TRBV20-1
d_call: -

cdr3_nt: TGCAGTACCTCCGGGGGAGGAAATAGCAATCAGCCCCAGCATTTT
cdr3_aa: CSTSGGGNSNQPQHF
j_call: TRBJ1-5
clone_size: medium-sized
v_call: TRBV20-1
d_call: -

cdr3_nt: TGTGCCAGCAGTGAATGGAGGGCGAACACTGAAGCTTTCTTT
cdr3_aa: CASSEWRANTEAFF
j_call: TRBJ1-1
clone_size: medium-sized
v_call: TRBV6-1
d_call: -

cdr3_nt: TGTGCCAGCTCACCAGGCCACAGGGGTGATTCACCCCTCCACTTT
cdr3_aa: CASSPGHRGDSPLHF
j_call: TRBJ1-6
clone_size: medium-sized
v_call: TRBV18
d_call: TRBD1

cdr3_nt: TGCGCCAGCAGCCGTTACAGAGGAGGCCACACCGGGGAGCTGTTTTTT
cdr3_aa: CASSRYRGGHTGELFF
j_call: TRBJ2-2
clone_size: medium-sized
v_call: TRBV4-1
d_call: -

cdr3_nt: TGTGCCAGCAGCCCCCATGGGCAGGGGTTGAATCAGCCCCAGCATTTT
cdr3_aa: CASSPHGQGLNQPQHF
j_call: TRBJ1-5
clone_size: medium-sized
v_call: TRBV7-2
d_call: -

cdr3_nt: TGTGCCAGCATCCAAGATCAAGGGACTAGCGGGAGGAATACGCAGTATTTT
cdr3_aa: CASIQDQGTSGRNTQYF
j_call: TRBJ2-3
clone_size: -
v_call: TRBV3-1
d_call: TRBD2

cdr3_nt: TGTGCCAGCAGTTTAGAACTAGCCACAGATACGCAGTATTTT
cdr3_aa: CASSLELATDTQYF
j_call: TRBJ2-3
clone_size: few
v_call: TRBV12-3/TRBV12-4
d_call: -

cdr3_nt: TGTGCCAGCAGTTATCGTCCAGGGGGCTACTCTGAAGCTTTCTTT
cdr3_aa: CASSYRPGGYSEAFF
j_call: TRBJ1-1
clone_size: -
v_call: TRBV6-5
d_call: TRBD1

cdr3_nt: TGTGCCAGCATCGGAGACACCGGGGAGCTGTTTTTT
cdr3_aa: CASIGDTGELFF
j_call: TRBJ2-2
clone_size: large
v_call: TRBV2
d_call: -

cdr3_nt: TGTGCCAGCAGTTCCTGGGACTCGACAGATACGCAGTATTTT
cdr3_aa: CASSSWDSTDTQYF
j_call: TRBJ2-3
clone_size: -
v_call: TRBV6-1
d_call: -

cdr3_nt: TGCAGCGTTGTGGTAATAGGGACAGGCGACTATGGCTACACCTTC
cdr3_aa: CSVVVIGTGDYGYTF
j_call: TRBJ1-2
clone_size: -
v_call: TRBV29-1
d_call: TRBD1

cdr3_nt: TGTGCCAGCAGCCCTTTCGGACCTAGGGGAGATACGCAGTATTTT
cdr3_aa: CASSPFGPRGDTQYF
j_call: TRBJ2-3
clone_size: medium-sized
v_call: TRBV12-3/TRBV12-4
d_call: -

cdr3_nt: TGTGCCAGCAACCCTGTCGGGACTAACCAAGAGACCCAGTACTTC
cdr3_aa: CASNPVGTNQETQYF
j_call: TRBJ2-5
clone_size: -
v_call: TRBV3-1
d_call: TRBD2

cdr3_nt: TGTGCCAGCAGCCATCGGACTAGCGGGAGGGCTAATGAGCAGTTCTTC
cdr3_aa: CASSHRTSGRANEQFF
j_call: TRBJ2-1
clone_size: -
v_call: TRBV5-4
d_call: TRBD2

cdr3_nt: TGTGCCAGTAGTCGGAATAGCGGGGGGGCTTTTGAGCAGTTCTTC
cdr3_aa: CASSRNSGGAFEQFF
j_call: TRBJ2-1
clone_size: -
v_call: TRBV19
d_call: TRBD2

cdr3_nt: TGTGCCAGCACTCCGGGTCCTTCCAAGCTCGCTTTCTTT
cdr3_aa: CASTPGPSKLAFF
j_call: TRBJ1-1
clone_size: few
v_call: TRBV6-1
d_call: -

cdr3_nt: TGTGCCAGCCGGCCGGACAGGGCCAATTCACCCCTCCACTTT
cdr3_aa: CASRPDRANSPLHF
j_call: TRBJ1-6
clone_size: medium-sized
v_call: TRBV7-9
d_call: TRBD1

cdr3_nt: TGTGCCAGCAGTTACGAGGGGAGGTATGGCTACACCTTC
cdr3_aa: CASSYEGRYGYTF
j_call: TRBJ1-2
clone_size: medium-sized
v_call: TRBV6-5
d_call: -

cdr3_nt: TGTGCCAGCAGCCTAGACGGGACAGGGGGCTTCAATGAGCAGTTCTTC
cdr3_aa: CASSLDGTGGFNEQFF
j_call: TRBJ2-1
clone_size: -
v_call: TRBV5-8
d_call: TRBD1

cdr3_nt: TGCAGCGTTGCCCCATCTGGGGCCAACGTCCTGACTTTC
cdr3_aa: CSVAPSGANVLTF
j_call: TRBJ2-6
clone_size: few
v_call: TRBV29-1
d_call: -

cdr3_nt: TGTGCCAGCATGGGTACGGGAGGCCAAACGACTGAAGCTTTCTTT
cdr3_aa: CASMGTGGQTTEAFF
j_call: TRBJ1-1
clone_size: medium-sized
v_call: TRBV6-1
d_call: -

cdr3_nt: TGCAGTGCTAGAAGACAGTCAAGCTCCTACGAGCAGTACTTC
cdr3_aa: CSARRQSSSYEQYF
j_call: TRBJ2-7
clone_size: -
v_call: TRBV20-1
d_call: -

cdr3_nt: TGTGCCAGCAGTTTACCTATCAGGAACACTGAAGCTTTCTTT
cdr3_aa: CASSLPIRNTEAFF
j_call: TRBJ1-1
clone_size: -
v_call: TRBV28
d_call: -

cdr3_nt: TGTGCCAGCAGATACACTGAAGCTTTCTTT
cdr3_aa: CASRYTEAFF
j_call: TRBJ1-1
clone_size: -
v_call: TRBV6-5
d_call: -

cdr3_nt: TGCAGTGCTAGATCCCGCAGGGATACGCAGTATTTT
cdr3_aa: CSARSRRDTQYF
j_call: TRBJ2-3
clone_size: -
v_call: TRBV20-1
d_call: -

cdr3_nt: TGTGCCAGCAGTGAAGCAGCTAGCGAAGAGACCCAGTACTTC
cdr3_aa: CASSEAASEETQYF
j_call: TRBJ2-5
clone_size: -
v_call: TRBV2
d_call: -

cdr3_nt: TGTGCCAGCAGTTCACAGGGTTACTACAATGAGCAGTTCTTC
cdr3_aa: CASSSQGYYNEQFF
j_call: TRBJ2-1
clone_size: few
v_call: TRBV3-1
d_call: -

cdr3_nt: TGTGCCACCAGTGATCCCCAGGCGAGCTCCTACAATGAGCAGTTCTTC
cdr3_aa: CATSDPQASSYNEQFF
j_call: TRBJ2-1
clone_size: few
v_call: TRBV24-1
d_call: -

cdr3_nt: TGTGCCAGCAGGTTCGACACTGAAGCTTTCTTT
cdr3_aa: CASRFDTEAFF
j_call: TRBJ1-1
clone_size: once
v_call: TRBV27
d_call: -

cdr3_nt: TGTGCCAGCAACTTGGGGATTTGGGAGACCCAGTACTTC
cdr3_aa: CASNLGIWETQYF
j_call: TRBJ2-5
clone_size: -
v_call: TRBV5-6
d_call: -

cdr3_nt: TGTGCCTCTAAGAGGGGGACAGGGGGCTCTGGCTACACCTTC
cdr3_aa: CASKRGTGGSGYTF
j_call: TRBJ1-2
clone_size: medium-sized
v_call: TRBV28
d_call: TRBD1

cdr3_nt: TGCGCCAGCAGTGAGAATCTGGGGAATGAGCAGTTCTTC
cdr3_aa: CASSENLGNEQFF
j_call: TRBJ2-1
clone_size: medium-sized
v_call: TRBV10-1
d_call: -

cdr3_nt: TGTGCCAGCAGTGAATGGGAGGGGAACACTGAAGCTTTCTTT
cdr3_aa: CASSEWEGNTEAFF
j_call: TRBJ1-1
clone_size: few
v_call: TRBV6-1
d_call: -

cdr3_nt: TGCGCCAGCAGCCCCGTGGACAGGTTGAACACTGAAGCTTTCTTT
cdr3_aa: CASSPVDRLNTEAFF
j_call: TRBJ1-1
clone_size: -
v_call: TRBV4-3
d_call: TRBD1

cdr3_nt: TGCGCCAGCAGCCAAGATCTCGGCAGCCACTACGAGCAGTACTTC
cdr3_aa: CASSQDLGSHYEQYF
j_call: TRBJ2-7
clone_size: -
v_call: TRBV4-1
d_call: -

cdr3_nt: TGTGCCAGCAGTTCAAACAGGGGCGTAGCCTACGAGCAGTACTTC
cdr3_aa: CASSSNRGVAYEQYF
j_call: TRBJ2-7
clone_size: medium-sized
v_call: TRBV6-2/TRBV6-3
d_call: TRBD1

cdr3_nt: TGTGCCAGCAGCTACCGCGGACAGGGGTTTTACGAGCAGTACTTC
cdr3_aa: CASSYRGQGFYEQYF
j_call: TRBJ2-7
clone_size: large
v_call: TRBV5-6
d_call: TRBD1

cdr3_nt: TGTGCCAGCAGATACGGGACATTGCTCTCTGGAAACACCATATATTTT
cdr3_aa: CASRYGTLLSGNTIYF
j_call: TRBJ1-3
clone_size: -
v_call: TRBV2
d_call: -

cdr3_nt: TGCGCCAGCAGCTTTTCGGGACTACAGGCGCATGGAAACACCATATATTTT
cdr3_aa: CASSFSGLQAHGNTIYF
j_call: TRBJ1-3
clone_size: few
v_call: TRBV5-1
d_call: -

cdr3_nt: TGTGCCAGCAGTTGGCTAGTATCGACAGATACGCAGTATTTT
cdr3_aa: CASSWLVSTDTQYF
j_call: TRBJ2-3
clone_size: medium-sized
v_call: TRBV2
d_call: -

cdr3_nt: TGTGCCAGCAGCAGAGACGGGAACACTGAAGCTTTCTTT
cdr3_aa: CASSRDGNTEAFF
j_call: TRBJ1-1
clone_size: few
v_call: TRBV2
d_call: -

cdr3_nt: TGTGCCAGCAGCTTATGGGGCAGTAATGAAAAACTGTTTTTT
cdr3_aa: CASSLWGSNEKLFF
j_call: TRBJ1-4
clone_size: -
v_call: TRBV7-9
d_call: -

cdr3_nt: TGTGCCAGCAGCTTATCGAGGGCAGGGAACTTCTTTAGAACAGATACGCAGTATTTT
cdr3_aa: CASSLSRAGNFFRTDTQYF
j_call: TRBJ2-3
clone_size: few
v_call: TRBV7-6
d_call: -

cdr3_nt: TGTGCCAGCAGCCAAGTGAAAGGACGCGAGCAGTACTTC
cdr3_aa: CASSQVKGREQYF
j_call: TRBJ2-7
clone_size: -
v_call: TRBV4-2
d_call: -

cdr3_nt: TGTGCCAGCTCACCTCCGACTAGCGGTTCCGTTACGCAGTATTTT
cdr3_aa: CASSPPTSGSVTQYF
j_call: TRBJ2-3
clone_size: -
v_call: TRBV18
d_call: TRBD2